This passage covers 20 T cell receptor beta chains from one sample sequenced in a study of shared clonotypes between healthy human individuals (dated by TCRdb to between 2020 and 2021). Receptor amplification or capture employed the immunoSEQ multiplex PCR assay. TCRdb stores this immuneACCESS table with in-frame sequences only. Part of the clones is absent; in the studies checked, under half of the shortfall reflects unresolved V genes, and no reason is known for the rest. For this sample the table gives roughly 490,000 clones, of which approximately 79% were detected only once. The leading ten clones occupy approximately 12% of the sample. Sequenced sample: PBMCs. The receptors derive from a woman aged 40 to 50 in good health. Some clones in this sample may be carry-over from other donors' samples.

CDR3 in amino acids: CASSLMYSGSYNEQFF. The CDR3 coding sequence is TGCGCCAGCAGCTTGATGTATAGCGGGAGTTACAATGAGCAGTTCTTC. J is TRBJ2-1 and V is TRBV5-1; 9 bases align to TRBD2. J lost 4 bases, V lost 1 base, and 6 bases had no gene match. The germline gives CDR1 SGHRS, CDR2 YFSETQ. This CDR3 is 16 amino acids long.

Concerning this clone itself: The junction shows a germline mismatch at one end, possibly a read error. The chain joins TRBV9 to TRBJ2-5; possible D gene TRBD1, 6 bases. CDR3 length: 13 amino acids. Germline V gene lookup returns CDR1 SGDLS and CDR2 YYNGEE. In DNA form, the CDR3 reads TGTGCCAGCAGCGTAGCCCCAAATGACAGGCGCCACTTC. Translating it yields CASSVAPNDRRHF.

Worth noting for this clone: This sample also contains other DNA sequences that code for the same CDR3. The CDR3 loop reads CASSEDRGWETQYF. As DNA, the CDR3 is TGTGCCAGCAGTGAAGACAGGGGCTGGGAGACCCAGTACTTC. The chain employs TRBV6-1 and TRBJ2-5; TRBD1 matches 7 bases. J lost 5 bases, V lost 1 base, and 4 bases had no gene match. Germline V gives CDR1 MNHNS, CDR2 SASEGT. The CDR3 has 14 residues.

The chain has TRBV9 and TRBJ2-1; D is ambiguous. The CDR3 spans 13 residues. Germline-derived CDR1 and CDR2 are SGDLS and YYNGEE. V was shortened by 0 bases and J by 10 bases, with 11 bases between the two germline ends. This CDR3 reads CASSVDWLGEQFF. The DNA of the CDR3 is TGTGCCAGCAGCGTAGATTGGCTCGGGGAGCAGTTCTTC. Full variable domain (outside the CDR3, taken from reference TRBV9 and TRBJ2-1): DSGVTQTPKHLITATGQRVTLRCSPRSGDLSVYWYQQSLDQGLQFLIQYYNGEERAKGNILERFSAQQFPDLHSELNLSSLELGDSALYFCASSVDWLGEQFFGPGTRLTVL.

V and J are TRBV10-3 and TRBJ2-7; 8 bases line up with TRBD1. The CDR3 covers 13 residues. After removal of 6 bases from V and 3 bases from J, the junction contained 4 bases not matched to a gene. CDR1 is ENHRY, CDR2 SYGVKD, per germline. In DNA, the CDR3 is TGTGCCATCAGAGGGACAGGAAACTACGAGCAGTACTTC. Its translation is CAIRGTGNYEQYF.

This clone was detected once. The likely explanation is a read error, given a far larger clone one base away. Other DNA sequences in the same sample also yield this CDR3. V and J are TRBV6-1 and TRBJ2-6, with D perhaps TRBD2 (5 bases). Germline CDR1 reads MNHNS; CDR2 reads SASEGT. Deletions cut 6 bases from V and 0 bases from J, with 12 bases between. The CDR3 is 16 residues long. Written as DNA, the CDR3 is TGTGCCAGCAGCGAATTGGACTTCTCTGGGGCCAACGTCCTGACTTTC. Amino acids: CASSELDFSGANVLTF.

This clone was recorded only once. The chain carries TRBV28 and TRBJ1-5; D is unclear. CDR1 is MDHEN, CDR2 SYDVKM, per germline. There are 13 residues in the CDR3. Trimming took off 8 bases at V and 3 bases at J, with 11 bases between the two ends. CDR3 in DNA: TGTGCCAGCCGAGAGAGCCTCAATCAGCCCCAGCATTTT. Residues: CASRESLNQPQHF.

This clone was seen only once. This chain uses TRBV7-9 with TRBJ1-5; no clear D gene. This CDR3 is 14 amino acids long. The germline V gene encodes CDR1 SEHNR and CDR2 FQNEAQ (reference sequence). V was cut by 5 bases and J by 1 base, with 9 bases left in between. The CDR3 sequence: CASSPDASNQPQHF. The CDR3 nucleotides read TGTGCCAGCAGCCCGGACGCCAGCAATCAGCCCCAGCATTTT.

This clone was observed a single time. The V gene is TRBV4-3, the J gene TRBJ1-2; 8 nucleotides line up with TRBD1. Germline values: CDR1 LGHNA, CDR2 YSLEER. The CDR3 covers 14 residues. Trimming at V came to 2 bases and at J to 4 bases, leaving 3 bases not matched to a gene. The CDR3 sequence is CASSQNGQGYGYTF. The DNA of the CDR3 is TGCGCCAGCAGCCAAAACGGACAGGGCTATGGCTACACCTTC.

The rearrangement uses TRBV28 and TRBJ2-1; 8 bases line up with TRBD2. CDR1 and CDR2 from the germline V gene are MDHEN and SYDVKM. The CDR3 loop spans 15 amino acids. The ends lost 1 base at V and 4 bases at J; junction bases unmatched: 3. The CDR3 DNA reads TGTGCCAGCAGTTTATTACTAGCGGAATACAATGAGCAGTTCTTC. Translating it yields CASSLLLAEYNEQFF.

This clone was counted a single time. The chain has TRBV5-4 and TRBJ2-1; D remains ambiguous. The V end was cut by 5 bases, the J end by 10 bases, with 16 bases between. CDR3 length: 13 amino acids. Germline values: CDR1 SGHNT, CDR2 YYREEE (reference sequence). The CDR3: CASSQAAPREQFF. CDR3 bases: TGTGCCAGCAGTCAGGCGGCCCCAAGAGAGCAGTTCTTC.

The chain couples TRBV4-2 to TRBJ1-3; unclear D gene. This CDR3 region has 17 residues. The V end was cut by 1 base, the J end by 0 bases, with 13 bases between. Germline assignment: CDR1 LGHNA and CDR2 YNFKEQ. For the CDR3, the DNA is TGTGCCAGCAGCCAAGCTGGGGTCCGGGGCTCTGGAAACACCATATATTTT. Translating it yields CASSQAGVRGSGNTIYF.

The sample holds a few counts of this clone. V and J are TRBV6-5 and TRBJ2-1; 8 bases fit TRBD1. The J segment lost 10 bases and the V segment lost 4 bases, leaving 12 bases of the junction unmatched. This CDR3 is 15 amino acids long. Germline V gene data show CDR1 as MNHEY and CDR2 as SVGAGI. The CDR3: CASSSGQVAIIEQFF. In DNA, the CDR3 is TGTGCCAGCAGTTCGGGACAGGTTGCCATCATCGAGCAGTTCTTC.

This clone appeared a few times. V usage is TRBV2 and J usage is TRBJ1-5, with D perhaps TRBD1 (5 bases). The V gene's germline CDR1 is SNHLY and CDR2 FYNNEI. V shed 5 bases and J shed 0 bases, with 11 bases lying between them. The CDR3 has 15 residues. CDR3 DNA: TGTGCCAGCAGTCGGGACCTACATAGCAATCAGCCCCAGCATTTT. This sequence encodes CASSRDLHSNQPQHF.

The gene calls are TRBV10-2 and TRBJ2-1, with 12 bases aligning to TRBD2. This CDR3 is 17 amino acids long. Germline CDR1 WSHSY, CDR2 SAAADI. Losses at the gene ends were 0 bases for V and 0 bases for J; bases not matched to a gene: 0. The CDR3 here is CASSESTSGSSYNEQFF. The CDR3 coding sequence is TGCGCCAGCAGTGAGTCGACTAGCGGGAGCTCCTACAATGAGCAGTTCTTC.

This clone was seen just once. The chain is built from TRBV5-1 and TRBJ2-3, with 13 bases aligning to TRBD2. The CDR3 sequence is 17 residues long. The germline V gene has CDR1 SGHRS and CDR2 YFSETQ. V trimming: 4 bases; J trimming: 6 bases; junction bases outside the gene matches: 11. The CDR3 spells CASSLGLAGAGVDTQYF. Written as DNA, the CDR3 is TGCGCCAGCAGCCTCGGACTAGCGGGAGCGGGTGTTGATACGCAGTATTTT.

The table lists this clone with a count of one. Germline is not matched at one junction end, which may reflect a read error. The chain is built from TRBV5-3 and TRBJ2-7; 8 bases match TRBD2. TRBV5-3 is known as an ORF, though its function is uncertain. The CDR3 totals 15 residues. The CDR3 DNA reads TGTGCCAGCAGCTTAGCCGTAGCGGGGATCTACGAGCAGTACTTC. It encodes CASSLAVAGIYEQYF.

The rearrangement uses TRBV6-5 and TRBJ2-7; D may be TRBD2 (5 bases). CDR1 and CDR2 (germline): MNHEY, SVGAGI. The CDR3 length is 14 residues. Trimming removed 2 bases from V and 6 bases from J, with 14 bases in between. Here the CDR3 reads CASSYTPRAGEQYF. In DNA, the CDR3 is TGTGCCAGCAGTTACACCCCGAGGGCCGGCGAGCAGTACTTC.

The chain has TRBV6-4 and TRBJ2-3; D unresolved. V was pared by 3 bases and J by 0 bases, with 7 bases between. This CDR3 contains 14 residues. CDR1 is MRHNA and CDR2 is SNTAGT in the germline V gene. The CDR3 loop is CASSEEASTDTQYF. As DNA, the CDR3 is TGTGCCAGCAGTGAAGAGGCTAGCACAGATACGCAGTATTTT.

A remark on this clone: Sequence at one end of the junction differs from germline and may be a read error. The V and J genes are TRBV7-8 and TRBJ2-7; tentatively, D is TRBD1 or TRBD2 (5 bases each). This CDR3 region has 13 residues. From germline, CDR1 is SGHVS and CDR2 FQNEAQ. The CDR3 bases are TGTGCCAGCAGCTTAAGTCCGCAGGGAGAGTTGTTCTTC. The encoded protein is CASSLSPQGELFF.